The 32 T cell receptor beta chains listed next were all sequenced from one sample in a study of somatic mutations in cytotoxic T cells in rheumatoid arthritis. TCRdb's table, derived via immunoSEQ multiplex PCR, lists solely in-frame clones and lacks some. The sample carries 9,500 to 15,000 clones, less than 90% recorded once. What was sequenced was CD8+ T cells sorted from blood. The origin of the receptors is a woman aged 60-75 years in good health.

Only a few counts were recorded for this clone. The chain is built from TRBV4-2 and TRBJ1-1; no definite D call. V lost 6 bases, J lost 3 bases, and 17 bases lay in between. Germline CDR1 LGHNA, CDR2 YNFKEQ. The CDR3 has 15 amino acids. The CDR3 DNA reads TGTGCCAGCAGTAACTCCGGGAATTGGGACACTGAAGCTTTCTTT. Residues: CASSNSGNWDTEAFF.

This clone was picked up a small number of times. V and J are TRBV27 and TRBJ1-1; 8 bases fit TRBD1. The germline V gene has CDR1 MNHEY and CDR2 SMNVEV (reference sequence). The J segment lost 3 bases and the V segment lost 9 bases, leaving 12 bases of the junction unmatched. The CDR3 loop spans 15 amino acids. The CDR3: CASFRGREADTEAFF. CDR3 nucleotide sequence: TGTGCCAGTTTCAGGGGGCGAGAGGCGGACACTGAAGCTTTCTTT.

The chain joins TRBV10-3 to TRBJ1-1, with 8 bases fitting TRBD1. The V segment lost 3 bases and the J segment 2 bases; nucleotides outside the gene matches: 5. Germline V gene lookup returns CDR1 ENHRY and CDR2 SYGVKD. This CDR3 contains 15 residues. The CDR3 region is CAISDQTGVNTEAFF. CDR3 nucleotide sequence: TGTGCCATCAGTGACCAGACAGGGGTAAACACTGAAGCTTTCTTT.

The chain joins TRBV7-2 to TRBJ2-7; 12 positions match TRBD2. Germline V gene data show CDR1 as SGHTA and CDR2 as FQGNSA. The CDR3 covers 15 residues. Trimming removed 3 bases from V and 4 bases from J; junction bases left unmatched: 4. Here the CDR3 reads CASSFRTSGAYEQYF. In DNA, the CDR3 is TGTGCCAGCAGCTTCAGGACTAGCGGGGCATACGAGCAGTACTTC.

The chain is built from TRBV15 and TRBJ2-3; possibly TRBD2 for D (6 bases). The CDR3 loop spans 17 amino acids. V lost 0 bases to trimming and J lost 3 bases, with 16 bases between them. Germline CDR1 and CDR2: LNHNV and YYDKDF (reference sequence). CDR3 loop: CATSRDSREILTDTQYF. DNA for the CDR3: TGTGCCACCAGCAGAGATTCCCGGGAGATCTTGACAGATACGCAGTATTTT.

CDR3 sequence: CASSVDGGAADTQYF. The CDR3 region has the DNA TGTGCCAGCAGCGTAGACGGGGGGGCCGCCGATACGCAGTATTTT. The chain couples TRBV9 to TRBJ2-3; TRBD2 matches 8 bases. This CDR3 has 15 amino acids. V was clipped by 0 bases and J by 6 bases; unmatched bases: 6. Per the germline V gene, CDR1 is SGDLS and CDR2 is YYNGEE.

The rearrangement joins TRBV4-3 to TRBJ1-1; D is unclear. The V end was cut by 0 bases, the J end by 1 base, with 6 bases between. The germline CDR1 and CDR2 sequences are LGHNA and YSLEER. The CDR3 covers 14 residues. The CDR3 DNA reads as TGCGCCAGCAGCCAAGACGCCGGGAACACTGAAGCTTTCTTT. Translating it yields CASSQDAGNTEAFF.

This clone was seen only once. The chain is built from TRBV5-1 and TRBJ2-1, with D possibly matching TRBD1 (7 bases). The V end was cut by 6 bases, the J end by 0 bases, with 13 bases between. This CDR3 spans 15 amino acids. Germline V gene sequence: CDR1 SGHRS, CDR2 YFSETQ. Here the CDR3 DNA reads TGCGCCAGCAACTGGGGGGACAGCTCCTACAATGAGCAGTTCTTC. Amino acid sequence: CASNWGDSSYNEQFF.

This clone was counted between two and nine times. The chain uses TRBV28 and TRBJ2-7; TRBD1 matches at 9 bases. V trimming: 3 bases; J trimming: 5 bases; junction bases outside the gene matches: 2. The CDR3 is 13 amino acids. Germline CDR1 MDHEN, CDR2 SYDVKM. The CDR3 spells CASSFTGGDEQYF. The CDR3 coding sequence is TGTGCCAGCAGTTTCACAGGGGGCGACGAGCAGTACTTC.

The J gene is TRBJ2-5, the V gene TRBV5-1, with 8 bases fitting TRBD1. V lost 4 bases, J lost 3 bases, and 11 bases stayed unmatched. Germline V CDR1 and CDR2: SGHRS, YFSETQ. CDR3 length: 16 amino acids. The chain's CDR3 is CASSRRGETGEETQYF. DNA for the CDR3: TGCGCCAGCAGCCGCCGCGGGGAGACAGGGGAAGAGACCCAGTACTTC. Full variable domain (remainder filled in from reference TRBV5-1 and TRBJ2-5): KAGVTQTPRYLIKTRGQQVTLSCSPISGHRSVSWYQQTPGQGLQFLFEYFSETQRNKGNFPGRFSGRQFSNSRSEMNVSTLELGDSALYLCASSRRGETGEETQYFGPGTRLLVL.

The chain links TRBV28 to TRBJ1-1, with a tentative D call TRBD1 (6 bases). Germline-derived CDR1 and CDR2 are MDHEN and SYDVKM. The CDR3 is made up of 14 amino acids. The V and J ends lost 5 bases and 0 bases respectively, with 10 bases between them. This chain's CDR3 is CASSPGQVNTEAFF. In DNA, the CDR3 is TGTGCCAGCAGTCCGGGACAAGTGAACACTGAAGCTTTCTTT.

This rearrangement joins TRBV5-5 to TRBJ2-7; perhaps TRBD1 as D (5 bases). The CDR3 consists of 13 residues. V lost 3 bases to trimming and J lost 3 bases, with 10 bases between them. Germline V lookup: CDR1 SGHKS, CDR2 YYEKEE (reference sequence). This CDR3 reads CASSWGRNYEQYF. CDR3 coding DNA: TGTGCCAGCAGCTGGGGCCGGAACTACGAGCAGTACTTC.

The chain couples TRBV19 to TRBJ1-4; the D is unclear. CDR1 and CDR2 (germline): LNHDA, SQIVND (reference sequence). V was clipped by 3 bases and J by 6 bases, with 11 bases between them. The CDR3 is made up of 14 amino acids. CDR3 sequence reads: CASSMRALDEKLFF. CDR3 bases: TGTGCCAGTAGTATGCGTGCGTTAGATGAAAAACTGTTTTTT.

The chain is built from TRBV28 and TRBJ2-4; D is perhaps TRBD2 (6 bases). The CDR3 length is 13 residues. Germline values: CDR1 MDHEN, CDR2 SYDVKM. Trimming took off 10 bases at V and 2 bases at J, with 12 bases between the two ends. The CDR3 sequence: CAIARGSKNIQYF. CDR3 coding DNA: TGTGCCATCGCGCGGGGATCCAAAAACATTCAGTACTTC. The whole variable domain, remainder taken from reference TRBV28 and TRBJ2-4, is DVKVTQSSRYLVKRTGEKVFLECVQDMDHENMFWYRQDPGLGLRLIYFSYDVKMKEKGDIPEGYSVSREKKERFSLILESASTNQTSMYLCAIARGSKNIQYFGAGTRLSVL.

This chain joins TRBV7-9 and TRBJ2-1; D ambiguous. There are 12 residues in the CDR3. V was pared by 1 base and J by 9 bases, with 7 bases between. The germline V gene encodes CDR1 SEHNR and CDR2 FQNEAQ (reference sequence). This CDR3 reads CASSLVGIEQFF. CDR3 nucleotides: TGTGCCAGCAGCTTAGTCGGTATTGAGCAGTTCTTC.

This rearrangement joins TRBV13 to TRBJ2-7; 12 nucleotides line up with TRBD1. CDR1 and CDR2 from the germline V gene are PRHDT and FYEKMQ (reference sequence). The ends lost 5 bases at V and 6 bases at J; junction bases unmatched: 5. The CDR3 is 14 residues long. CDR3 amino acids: CASSAGDRGREQYF. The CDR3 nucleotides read TGTGCCAGCAGCGCAGGGGACAGGGGGCGCGAGCAGTACTTC.

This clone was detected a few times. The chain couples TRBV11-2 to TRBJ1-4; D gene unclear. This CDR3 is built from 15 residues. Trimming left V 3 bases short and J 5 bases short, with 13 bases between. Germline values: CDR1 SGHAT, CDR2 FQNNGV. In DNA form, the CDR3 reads TGTGCCAGCAGCTTGGAGCAGACTGTCAATGAAAAACTGTTTTTT. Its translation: CASSLEQTVNEKLFF.

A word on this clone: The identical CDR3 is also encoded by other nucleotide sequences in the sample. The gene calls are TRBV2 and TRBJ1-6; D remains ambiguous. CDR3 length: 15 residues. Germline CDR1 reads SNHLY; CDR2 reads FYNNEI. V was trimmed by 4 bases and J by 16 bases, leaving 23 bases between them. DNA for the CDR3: TGTGCCAGCAGTGGTGGGGAGGTGAGGGATTCTCCTCTCCACTTT. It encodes CASSGGEVRDSPLHF.

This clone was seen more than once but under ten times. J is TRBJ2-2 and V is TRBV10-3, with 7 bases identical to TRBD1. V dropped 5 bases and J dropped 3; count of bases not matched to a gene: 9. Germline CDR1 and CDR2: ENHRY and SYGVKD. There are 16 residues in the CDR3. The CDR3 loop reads CAISTGASEDTGELFF. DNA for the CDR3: TGTGCCATCAGTACAGGGGCGTCTGAGGACACCGGGGAGCTGTTTTTT.

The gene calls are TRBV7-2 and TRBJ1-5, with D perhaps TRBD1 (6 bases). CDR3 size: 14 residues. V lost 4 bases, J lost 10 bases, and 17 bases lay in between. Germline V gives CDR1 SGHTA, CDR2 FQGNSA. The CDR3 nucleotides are TGTGCCAGCAGCTCCTTGACAGGTATGGGACCCCAGCATTTT. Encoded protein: CASSSLTGMGPQHF.

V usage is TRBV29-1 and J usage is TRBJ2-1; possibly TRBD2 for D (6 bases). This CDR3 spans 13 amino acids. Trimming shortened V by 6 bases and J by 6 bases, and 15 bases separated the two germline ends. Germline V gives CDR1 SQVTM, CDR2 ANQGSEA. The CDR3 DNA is TGCAGCGTGAACCGGGGGACGGGCAATGAGCAGTTCTTC. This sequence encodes CSVNRGTGNEQFF.

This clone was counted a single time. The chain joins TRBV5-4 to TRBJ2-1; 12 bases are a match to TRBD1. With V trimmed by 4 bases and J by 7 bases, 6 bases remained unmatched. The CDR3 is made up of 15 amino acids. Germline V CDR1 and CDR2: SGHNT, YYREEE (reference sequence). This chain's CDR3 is CASSEGQGAVNEQFF. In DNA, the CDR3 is TGTGCCAGCAGCGAGGGACAGGGGGCAGTTAATGAGCAGTTCTTC. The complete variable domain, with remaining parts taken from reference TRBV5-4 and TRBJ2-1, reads ETGVTQSPTHLIKTRGQQVTLRCSSQSGHNTVSWYQQALGQGPQFIFQYYREEENGRGNFPPRFSGLQFPNYSSELNVNALELDDSALYLCASSEGQGAVNEQFFGPGTRLTVL.

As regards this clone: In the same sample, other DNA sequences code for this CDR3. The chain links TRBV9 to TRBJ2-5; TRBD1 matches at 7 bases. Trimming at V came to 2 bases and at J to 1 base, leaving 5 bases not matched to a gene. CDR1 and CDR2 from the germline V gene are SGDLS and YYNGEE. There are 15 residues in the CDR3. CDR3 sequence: CASSVTGTVQETQYF. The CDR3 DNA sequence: TGTGCCAGCAGCGTTACCGGGACAGTCCAAGAGACCCAGTACTTC.

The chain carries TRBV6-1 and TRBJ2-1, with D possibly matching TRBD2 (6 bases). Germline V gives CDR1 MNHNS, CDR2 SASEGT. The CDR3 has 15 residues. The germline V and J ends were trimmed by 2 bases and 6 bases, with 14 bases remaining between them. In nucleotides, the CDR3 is TGTGCCAGCAGTGAACCCGCGGGGCGGGGCAATGAGCAGTTCTTC. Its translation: CASSEPAGRGNEQFF.

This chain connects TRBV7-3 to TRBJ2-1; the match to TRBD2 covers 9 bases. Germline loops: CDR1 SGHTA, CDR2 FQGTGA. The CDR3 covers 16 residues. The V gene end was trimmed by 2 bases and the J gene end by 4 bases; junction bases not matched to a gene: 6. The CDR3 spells CASSLEAGGLYNEQFF. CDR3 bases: TGTGCCAGCAGCTTAGAAGCGGGGGGCCTATACAATGAGCAGTTCTTC.

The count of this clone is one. The CDR3 DNA reads TGTGCCAGCAACACCGGGACAGGGGTCTACGAGCAGTACTTC. As protein: CASNTGTGVYEQYF. The V call is TRBV28, the J call TRBJ2-7, with 10 bases aligning to TRBD1. Per the germline V gene, CDR1 is MDHEN and CDR2 is SYDVKM. V was pared by 7 bases and J by 3 bases, with 6 bases of the junction left unmatched. The CDR3 spans 14 residues.

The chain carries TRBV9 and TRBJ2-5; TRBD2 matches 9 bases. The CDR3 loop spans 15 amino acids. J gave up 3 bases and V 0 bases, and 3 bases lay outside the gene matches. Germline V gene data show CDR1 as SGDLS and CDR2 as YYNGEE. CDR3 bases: TGTGCCAGCAGCGTAGACGGGACTAGCAAAGAGACCCAGTACTTC. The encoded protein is CASSVDGTSKETQYF.

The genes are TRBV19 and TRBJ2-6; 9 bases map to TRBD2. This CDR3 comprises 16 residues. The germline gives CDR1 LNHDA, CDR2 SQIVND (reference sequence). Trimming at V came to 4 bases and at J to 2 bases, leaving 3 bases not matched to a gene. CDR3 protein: CASSSGGAAGANVLTF. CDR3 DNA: TGTGCCAGTAGTAGCGGGGGGGCGGCTGGGGCCAACGTCCTGACTTTC.

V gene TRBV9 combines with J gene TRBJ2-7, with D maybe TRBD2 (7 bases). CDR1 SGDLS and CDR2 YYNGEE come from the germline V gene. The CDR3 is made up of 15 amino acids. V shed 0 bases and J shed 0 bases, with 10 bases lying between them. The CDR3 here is CASSVEGGPSYEQYF. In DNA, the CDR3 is TGTGCCAGCAGCGTAGAGGGGGGGCCCTCCTACGAGCAGTACTTC.

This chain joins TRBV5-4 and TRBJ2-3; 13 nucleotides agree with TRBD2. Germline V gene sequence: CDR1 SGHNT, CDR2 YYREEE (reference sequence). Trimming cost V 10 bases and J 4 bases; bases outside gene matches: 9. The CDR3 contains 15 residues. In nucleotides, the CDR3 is TGTGCCGGATCACTAGCGGGGGGGCCCCCAGATACGCAGTATTTT. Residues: CAGSLAGGPPDTQYF. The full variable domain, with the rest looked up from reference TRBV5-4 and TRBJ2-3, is ETGVTQSPTHLIKTRGQQVTLRCSSQSGHNTVSWYQQALGQGPQFIFQYYREEENGRGNFPPRFSGLQFPNYSSELNVNALELDDSALYLCAGSLAGGPPDTQYFGPGTRLTVL.

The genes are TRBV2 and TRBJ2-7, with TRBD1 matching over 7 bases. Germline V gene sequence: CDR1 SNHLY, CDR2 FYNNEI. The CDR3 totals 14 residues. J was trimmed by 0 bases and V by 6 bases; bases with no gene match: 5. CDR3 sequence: CASSGTESSYEQYV. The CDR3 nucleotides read TGTGCCAGCAGCGGGACAGAAAGCTCCTACGAGCAGTACGTC.

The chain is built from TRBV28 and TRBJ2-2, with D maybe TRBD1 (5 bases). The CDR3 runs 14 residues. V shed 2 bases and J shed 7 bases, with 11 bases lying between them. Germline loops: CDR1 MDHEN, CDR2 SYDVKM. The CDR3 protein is CASSLRGWGGELFF. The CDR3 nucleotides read TGTGCCAGCAGTTTAAGGGGCTGGGGCGGGGAGCTGTTTTTT.